The sample holds a few counts of the clone carrying this T cell receptor beta chain. Deletions cut 2 bases from V and 1 base from J, with 11 bases between. This CDR3 spans 15 amino acids. From germline, CDR1 is SGHRS and CDR2 YFSETQ. This sample was included in a study of T-cell reconstitution after alpha-beta-depleted transplantation in children. Preparation of the TCRbeta library was carried out with unique molecular identifiers. MiXCR, applied by TCRdb to the PCR reads, yields one record per CDR3 protein. Of over 400,000 distinct CDR3 sequences detected, 9.5% to 15% appear once; the ten largest clones hold more than 5.5%.

The sequences come from PBMCs from the stem cell graft donor, collected from the stem cell graft. The chain combines TRBV5-1 with TRBJ2-3; possible D gene TRBD1, 6 bases. The source is a human donor who donated a stem cell graft to a child with combined immunodeficiency. DNA for the CDR3: TGCGCCAGCAGCTTCCGACAGGACGGCACAGATACGCAGTATTTT. This sequence encodes CASSFRQDGTDTQYF.